The T cell receptor beta chain under discussion was sequenced for a study of OX40 agonist ivuxolimab in advanced cancers. Overall study context: The study treated patients with ivuxolimab, an agonistic anti-OX40 (CD134) antibody. Patients were under 90% male with ages roughly 20 to 90, mean around 58. Study findings and constraints: At 0.1 to 3.0 mg/kg and by week 6, CD4+ and CD8+ T cells in the blood had expanded clonally.

The V gene's germline CDR1 is SGHDN and CDR2 FVKESK. The CDR3 extends over 13 amino acids. Trimming pared 1 base from V and 7 bases from J, leaving 5 bases between. A remark on this clone: The antigen remains undetermined.

Autoimmune disease history or systemic immunosuppression led to patients being barred. Sequenced by immunoSEQ multiplex PCR; TCRdb stores in-frame clones only, minus some. The data show just over 95,000 clones, about 85% seen once. The sequence came from an adult with an advanced solid tumor such as melanoma, head and neck, liver or kidney cancer. The sample here was CD4+ or CD8+ T cells sorted from blood, taken in a trial of the OX40 agonist ivuxolimab. This chain joins TRBV14 and TRBJ1-6, with D unresolved. The CDR3 region is CASSQVRNSPLHF. CDR3 nucleotide sequence: TGTGCCAGCAGCCAAGTGAGGAATTCACCCCTCCACTTT.